This TCR beta chain was found in a study of blood T cells in healthy people across ages. Study-level results: CMV status of donors was not determined, possibly confounding expanded clonotype changes.

Next came a second PCR, run for about 7 to 12 cycles, which used a sample-barcoded 5' primer along with a J-beta primer mix. Every sample produced at least 3 million CDR3-containing paired-end reads. A single record per CDR3 protein comes from TCRdb applying MiXCR to the 5' RACE reads. The sample records some 900,000 distinct CDR3 sequences, 29% being singletons. V trimming: 7 bases; J trimming: 9 bases; junction bases outside the gene matches: 11. CDR1 SNHLY and CDR2 FYNNEI come from the germline V gene. This CDR3 spans 14 amino acids. As for this clonotype: Its antigen is not identified. This may stem from a read error, because a much larger clone lies one nucleotide away.

Every donor gave 7.5 to 10 milliliters of peripheral blood. The clonotype originates from a woman older than 75 in good health. The V gene is TRBV2, the J gene TRBJ2-1; 8 bases match TRBD1. The sample taken for sequencing was blood. CDR3 nucleotides: TGTGCCAGCACTTACAGGGGGTTGTGGAGTGAGCAGTTCTTC. Translation: CASTYRGLWSEQFF.